What follows is one T cell receptor (beta chain) and its context. What it binds is not known. These data belong to a study of monozygotic twins with cystic fibrosis. Some clones are missing from TCRdb's copy, which holds only in-frame ones; the method was immunoSEQ multiplex PCR. Here the sample spans about 36,000 clones, under 90% being singletons. Germline CDR1 reads SGHRS; CDR2 reads YFSETQ. The CDR3 loop spans 15 amino acids. V gave up 2 bases and J gave up 1 base; unmatched junction bases: 4. Study-wide points: In 13 of 16 pairs, V gene usage was closest to the co-twin's.

The TCR comes from a girl aged 2 to 10 with cystic fibrosis. Sequencing was carried out using blood. This rearrangement joins TRBV5-1 to TRBJ2-7; 9 bases map to TRBD1. The CDR3 coding sequence is TGCGCCAGCAGCTTATCCGGGACAGGGTCCTACGAGCAGTACTTC. This gives the protein CASSLSGTGSYEQYF.